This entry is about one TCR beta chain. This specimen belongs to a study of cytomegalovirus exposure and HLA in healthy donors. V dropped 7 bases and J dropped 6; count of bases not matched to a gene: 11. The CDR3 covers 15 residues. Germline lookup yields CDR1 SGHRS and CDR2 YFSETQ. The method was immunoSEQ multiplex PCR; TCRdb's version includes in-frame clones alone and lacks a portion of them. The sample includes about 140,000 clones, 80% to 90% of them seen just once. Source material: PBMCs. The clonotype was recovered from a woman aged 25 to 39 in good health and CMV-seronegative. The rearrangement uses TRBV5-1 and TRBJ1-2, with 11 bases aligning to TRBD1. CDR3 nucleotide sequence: TGCGCCAGCTCCACTCGGGGACAGGGGGACAATGGCTACACCTTC. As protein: CASSTRGQGDNGYTF.